A single sample is the source of the 15 T cell receptor beta chains below, sequenced in a study of beta chain features in type 1 diabetes. Study-wide results and limits: Type 1 diabetes patients had moderately but significantly shorter TCRB CDR3s in all four CD4+ subsets.

The antigens these receptors bind are not known. The isolated RNA, all of it, was reverse transcribed, so expressed TCRB transcripts were what got sequenced. Data came from immunoSEQ multiplex PCR; TCRdb stores just in-frame clones and leaves some out. Among hundreds of thousands of clones listed, 11% to 15% were seen once. Sequencing was done on a sample of naive CD4+ T cells from blood. These receptors came from a man between 18 and 29 years old with type 1 diabetes.

This clone has just a few counts. This sequence joins TRBV7-9 and TRBJ2-1, with unresolved D. Germline values: CDR1 SEHNR, CDR2 FQNEAQ (reference sequence). The CDR3 covers 14 residues. V lost 5 bases and J lost 6, with 14 bases in between. The CDR3 region is CASSPVGYGNEQFF. CDR3 bases: TGTGCCAGCAGCCCCGTTGGCTATGGCAATGAGCAGTTCTTC.

CDR3 bases: TGTGCCAGCAGTTACCCGGGGACAGAGACCCAGTACTTC. Its translation: CASSYPGTETQYF. The chain recombines TRBV6-5 with TRBJ2-5; D tentatively reads TRBD1 or TRBD2 (5 bases each). The V and J ends lost 2 bases and 4 bases respectively, with 8 bases between them. CDR3 length equals 13 residues. The germline V gene encodes CDR1 MNHEY and CDR2 SVGAGI.

In its sample, this clone was seen a few times. J is TRBJ2-2 and V is TRBV7-3; the D is unclear. This CDR3 has 13 amino acids. Trimming removed 5 bases at V and 9 bases at J, with 13 bases between. Germline V lookup: CDR1 SGHTA, CDR2 FQGTGA. CDR3 nucleotides: TGTGCCAGCAGCCCCGCTTTGAGCCGGGAGCTGTTTTTT. This translates into CASSPALSRELFF.

This clone showed up just a few times. V is TRBV30 and J is TRBJ2-7; 7 nucleotides match TRBD1. The CDR3 runs 13 residues. V shed 7 bases and J 1 base; nucleotides not matched to a gene: 7. Per the germline V gene, CDR1 is GTSNPN and CDR2 is SVGIG (reference sequence). The CDR3 loop is CASRTGFSYEQYF. The CDR3 DNA sequence: TGTGCCTCTCGGACAGGATTTTCCTACGAGCAGTACTTC.

This rearrangement joins TRBV20-1 to TRBJ2-7; D may correspond to TRBD1 or TRBD2 (5 bases each). Looked up from germline, CDR1 is DFQATT and CDR2 is SNEGSKA (reference sequence). The CDR3 runs 11 residues. The V end lost 6 bases, the J end lost 3 bases, and 9 bases lay between the germline ends. The CDR3 sequence is CSATRGYEQYF. In DNA form, the CDR3 reads TGCAGTGCAACGAGGGGCTACGAGCAGTACTTC.

This clone occurred a few times. V is TRBV2 and J is TRBJ2-5; D may match TRBD1 or TRBD2 (6 bases each). The germline V and J ends were trimmed by 3 bases and 2 bases, with 13 bases remaining between them. From germline, CDR1 is SNHLY and CDR2 FYNNEI. This CDR3 spans 15 amino acids. The CDR3 loop is CASSEEGGSQETQYF. The CDR3 DNA reads TGTGCCAGCAGTGAGGAAGGGGGGTCTCAAGAGACCCAGTACTTC.

This clone was seen only a few times. J is TRBJ1-3 and V is TRBV7-2, with D uncertain. Per the germline V gene, CDR1 is SGHTA and CDR2 is FQGNSA. V lost 4 bases, J lost 4 bases, and 11 bases lay in between. This CDR3 is built from 14 residues. The chain's CDR3 is CASSYGWRGNTIYF. The CDR3 DNA sequence: TGTGCCAGCAGCTACGGGTGGAGAGGAAACACCATATATTTT.

This clone came up a few times. The rearrangement uses TRBV29-1 and TRBJ1-4; 7 positions match TRBD1. CDR1 and CDR2 (germline): SQVTM, ANQGSEA. V trimming: 3 bases; J trimming: 7 bases; junction bases outside the gene matches: 5. The CDR3 runs to 13 residues. CDR3 protein: CSVDAGGGEKLFF. The DNA for the CDR3 is TGCAGCGTTGACGCAGGGGGAGGTGAAAAACTGTTTTTT.

Notes on this clone: Within the sample, other DNA sequences also encode this same CDR3. The V call is TRBV30, the J call TRBJ1-1; D unresolved. The CDR3 length is 12 residues. Trimming took off 2 bases at V and 0 bases at J, with 4 bases between the two ends. Germline V lookup: CDR1 GTSNPN, CDR2 SVGIG (reference sequence). CDR3 sequence (DNA): TGTGCCTGGAGTCGGATGAACACTGAAGCTTTCTTT. This codes for CAWSRMNTEAFF.

This clone was recorded at least ten times. This chain joins TRBV30 and TRBJ2-5; 12 bases are shared with TRBD1. Germline V gene lookup returns CDR1 GTSNPN and CDR2 SVGIG (reference sequence). The CDR3 runs to 14 residues. The CDR3 DNA reads as TGTGCTCGGTCCGGGACAGGGGGCCGAGAGACCCAGTACTTC. The encoded protein is CARSGTGGRETQYF.

On this clone: Germline is not matched at one junction end, which may reflect a read error. The chain employs TRBV25-1 and TRBJ2-7; 7 nucleotides align to TRBD1. This CDR3 comprises 11 residues. Germline V gene data show CDR1 as MGHDK and CDR2 as SYGVNS. CDR3 residues: CASSEDRVPHF. The CDR3 DNA reads as TGTGCCAGCAGTGAAGACAGGGTTCCGCACTTC.

The chain combines TRBV27 with TRBJ2-7, with 13 bases matching TRBD2. CDR1 is MNHEY, CDR2 SMNVEV, per germline (reference sequence). Germline trimming cut 5 bases from V and 6 bases from J; bases unmatched to any gene: 7. The CDR3 is made up of 15 amino acids. The CDR3 DNA is TGTGCCAGCAGTCCGCGACTAGCGGGAGGTGGCGAGCAGTACTTC. Protein product: CASSPRLAGGGEQYF.

The chain combines TRBV10-1 with TRBJ2-5, with D perhaps matching TRBD2 (5 bases). The CDR3 contains 15 residues. V was cut by 3 bases and J by 4 bases, with 15 bases left in between. CDR1 is WNHNN and CDR2 is SYGVQD in the germline V gene (reference sequence). CDR3 nucleotide sequence: TGCGCCAGCAGTGATGGAGGCACCCAAGGAGAGACCCAGTACTTC. This codes for CASSDGGTQGETQYF.

The table lists this clone with a few counts. The gene calls are TRBV29-1 and TRBJ1-1, with D uncertain. Trimming stripped 6 bases from V and 1 base from J, with 9 bases between. In germline, CDR1 is SQVTM, CDR2 ANQGSEA. The CDR3 extends over 12 amino acids. Written as DNA, the CDR3 is TGCAGCGTCCTGGCGCCGAACACTGAAGCTTTCTTT. It encodes CSVLAPNTEAFF.

This sequence joins TRBV7-9 and TRBJ1-2; D is unclear. Trimming took 3 bases from V and 2 from J, leaving 7 bases between them. The CDR3 length is 13 residues. The germline CDR1 and CDR2 sequences are SEHNR and FQNEAQ (reference sequence). CDR3 in DNA: TGTGCCAGCAGCTTGACGGCGAACTATGGCTACACCTTC. Translated, it gives CASSLTANYGYTF.